This TCR beta chain derives from a study of blood T cell repertoires in COVID-19. Only in-frame clones appear in the TCRdb table, and some are missing; sequencing was by immunoSEQ multiplex PCR. This table holds approximately 400,000 clones, roughly four fifths found once. V lost 1 base and J lost 5, with 8 bases in between. CDR3 length equals 14 residues. Germline V CDR1 and CDR2: SGHDN, FVKESK. Two negative PCRs, clearance, or symptom resolution were required of recovered Cohort 3 donors. The TCR originated in a woman aged 45-65 years who had recovered from COVID-19. The specimen was PBMCs or T cells enriched from blood (not recorded which). This rearrangement joins TRBV14 to TRBJ2-2, with D possibly TRBD2 on 5 matching bases. CDR3 coding DNA: TGTGCCAGCAGCCAAGTTAGAGGGACCGGGGAGCTGTTTTTT. Amino acid sequence: CASSQVRGTGELFF.